The entry that follows covers one TCR beta chain sequence. As handled by the study authors: Amplified reference gene primers provided the basis for estimating nucleated cell counts. Using immunoSEQ multiplex PCR, the repertoire was profiled, and TCRdb retains in-frame clones only, with some absent. Clone size and the V and J calls come from that table; the DNA yielded D and trimming. The sample lists about 670,000 clones, around 89% occurring once. This specimen belongs to a study of blood T cell repertoires in COVID-19. As for the study in general: Italy, Spain and the United States were the sources of the convalescent and acute COVID-19 samples. Sample material is recorded as cDNA or gDNA derived from T cells, B-cell-depleted T cells, or PBMCs.

Germline values: CDR1 SGDLS, CDR2 YYNGEE. V trimming: 4 bases; J trimming: 8 bases; junction bases outside the gene matches: 11. The CDR3 is made up of 15 amino acids. Material: peripheral blood. The chain joins TRBV9 to TRBJ2-1; TRBD1 agrees at 8 bases. The receptor was isolated from a woman in her late teens or twenties with acute or convalescent COVID-19. The CDR3 spells CASSPQTGVIDEQFF. The CDR3 DNA follows: TGTGCCAGCAGCCCTCAGACAGGGGTCATCGATGAGCAGTTCTTC.